This TCR beta chain was recovered during a study of CD8 T cell repertoires and HIV-1 epitope variants. Overall study context: Separate wells received one of Twenty-five Gag or Nef variant peptides. Controls included no peptide, Ebola AY9 epitope, and a CMV, EBV, flu pool.

In germline, CDR1 is MNHEY, CDR2 SMNVEV (reference sequence). V dropped 5 bases and J dropped 3 bases, with 14 bases sitting between them. This CDR3 has 14 residues. Measured with immunoSEQ multiplex PCR; TCRdb has only the in-frame clones, and not every one. The sample includes roughly 4,000 clones, roughly 72% of them seen just once. This clone has more than one count but fewer than ten. What it recognizes is unknown. The chain joins TRBV27 to TRBJ2-7; D may be TRBD1 (6 bases). The clonotype comes from a male donor with HIV. The sample consisted of cultured CD8+ T cells derived from PBMCs. Here the CDR3 reads CASSQGPIGYEQYF. CDR3 bases: TGTGCCAGCAGTCAGGGGCCAATTGGCTACGAGCAGTACTTC.